This entry is about one T cell receptor beta chain. Its antigen is not known. PCR used 60 Vbeta primers and 13 Jbeta primers. Sequencing was performed with immunoSEQ multiplex PCR; in TCRdb, only in-frame clones are kept and a portion is missing. This table holds 100,000 to 150,000 clones. These data belong to a study of cytomegalovirus exposure and HLA in healthy donors. General observations from the study: The classifier reportedly diagnosed cytomegalovirus status with high specificity and sensitivity. Near-uniform donor sequencing depth was presumed by presence/absence analyses.

Trimming removed 5 bases from V and 6 bases from J, with 14 bases in between. CDR3 length: 14 residues. Germline V gene sequence: CDR1 LNHDA, CDR2 SQIVND (reference sequence). The receptor was isolated from a woman between 40 and 50 years old in good health and CMV-seronegative. This rearrangement joins TRBV19 to TRBJ2-1; D may be TRBD1 (5 bases). What was sequenced was PBMCs. CDR3 nucleotides: TGTGCCAGTAGTTTCCCGACAGATGCCAATGAGCAGTTCTTC. Its translation: CASSFPTDANEQFF. Full variable domain (missing parts from reference TRBV19 and TRBJ2-1): DGGITQSPKYLFRKEGQNVTLSCEQNLNHDAMYWYRQDPGQGLRLIYYSQIVNDFQKGDIAEGYSVSREKKESFPLTVTSAQKNPTAFYLCASSFPTDANEQFFGPGTRLTVL.